A selection of T cell receptor beta chains follows, all from one sample in a study of cytomegalovirus exposure and HLA in healthy donors. The table came from immunoSEQ multiplex PCR; TCRdb's copy has only in-frame clones and leaves some out. The repertoire holds 130,000 to 150,000 clones, with roughly three quarters as singletons. The sequenced material came from PBMCs. These receptors came from a female donor in good health and CMV-seronegative. Each CDR3 is given with its conserved first and last residue. The D gene is left open where the match is weak. Clone size appears in some rows only: once, few, many, or a class for an expanded clone.

d_gene,j_gene,v_gene,abundance,CDR3nt,CDR3aa
TRBD2,TRBJ2-7,TRBV10-2,.,TGCGCCAGCGTGCGAGTGGTGGCGGGAGGGTCCTACGAGCAGTACTTC,CASVRVVAGGSYEQYF
TRBD1,TRBJ2-3,TRBV7-9,.,TGTGCCAGCAGCTTAGGGACAGGGATGGTGGATACGCAGTATTTT,CASSLGTGMVDTQYF
TRBD1,TRBJ1-1,TRBV2,few,TGTGCCAGCAGGAAGGGGGACAGGGAAAACACTGAAGCTTTCTTT,CASRKGDRENTEAFF
TRBD2,TRBJ2-3,TRBV11-1,.,TGTGCCAGCAGTCCGACTAGCGGGGGAGGAGATACGCAGTATTTT,CASSPTSGGGDTQYF
.,TRBJ1-2,TRBV28,.,TGTGCCAGCAGTTCCATCACCCGGGGGGTGCAGGGCTACACCTTC,CASSSITRGVQGYTF
.,TRBJ1-2,TRBV27,once,TGTGCCAGCAGTTATCTAGGGGCAGCTTCTAACTATGGCTACACCTTC,CASSYLGAASNYGYTF
TRBD2,TRBJ2-1,TRBV4-1,.,TGCGCCAGCAGCCAAGATTTGCGGCGGGAGGTTTCCTACAATGAGCAGTTCTTC,CASSQDLRREVSYNEQFF
.,TRBJ2-4,TRBV6-1,few,TGTGCCAGCAGTGAAGCGTTTGGCTTAGCCAAAAACATTCAGTACTTC,CASSEAFGLAKNIQYF
.,TRBJ2-1,TRBV2,few,TGTGCCAGCAGTGAGGGCTTTGGATACAATGAGCAGTTCTTC,CASSEGFGYNEQFF
.,TRBJ1-1,TRBV5-4,.,TGTGCCAGCAGCTCTCCGGGACAAAGAATCACTGAAGCTTTCTTT,CASSSPGQRITEAFF
.,TRBJ2-1,TRBV5-1,.,TGCGCCAGCAAAACAGGACAGTCTTACAATGAGCAGTTCTTC,CASKTGQSYNEQFF
.,TRBJ1-1,TRBV13,.,TGTGCCAGCAGCTTAGAAAGACAGAACACTGAAGCTTTCTTT,CASSLERQNTEAFF
.,TRBJ1-2,TRBV6-5,.,TGTGCCAGCAGACAAGGACGGAGAGGGATCTATGGCTACACCTTC,CASRQGRRGIYGYTF
.,TRBJ1-4,TRBV7-2,.,TGTGCCAGCAGCCCCGGGGATGAGGAAAAACTGTTTTTT,CASSPGDEEKLFF
.,TRBJ1-4,TRBV6-5,.,TGTGCCAGCTGCGAAGGAGCGGGAGAAAAACTGTTTTTT,CASCEGAGEKLFF
.,TRBJ1-2,TRBV18,once,TGTGCCAGCTCACCGGACACCGACTATGGCTACACCTTC,CASSPDTDYGYTF
TRBD1,TRBJ1-2,TRBV5-4,few,TGTGCCAGCAGCCTGACTTTACGACAGGGCCAGCATGGCTACACCTTC,CASSLTLRQGQHGYTF
TRBD2,TRBJ2-3,TRBV28,.,TGTGCCACCGGCGGGGCTAGCGGGAGGGCCACAGATACGCAGTATTTT,CATGGASGRATDTQYF
.,TRBJ1-5,TRBV30,.,TGTGCCTGGAGGGCGGGGGGACGCCATAGCAATCAGCCCCAGCATTTT,CAWRAGGRHSNQPQHF
TRBD2,TRBJ2-1,TRBV15,.,TGTGCCACCAGCAGCGGGACTAGCGGGAGTAATGAGCAGTTCTTC,CATSSGTSGSNEQFF
.,TRBJ2-2,TRBV7-3,.,TGTGCCAGCAGCAAAGGGGGTCCGAACACCGGGGAGCTGTTTTTT,CASSKGGPNTGELFF
.,TRBJ2-5,TRBV19,.,TGTGCCAGTAGTATACGAAGGAGACCAGAGACCCAGTACTTC,CASSIRRRPETQYF
.,TRBJ2-6,TRBV29-1,.,TGCAGCGTCACGACAGGTCCTGGGGCCAACGTCCTGACTTTC,CSVTTGPGANVLTF
.,TRBJ1-4,TRBV28,.,TGTGCCAGCAGCTGGGAGCGGACTGAAAAACTGTTTTTT,CASSWERTEKLFF
TRBD2,TRBJ2-5,TRBV5-4,.,TGTGCCAGCAGCTTGGATCAGGGAGGGCAAGAGACCCAGTACTTC,CASSLDQGGQETQYF
.,TRBJ1-4,TRBV2,.,TGTGCCAGCACATACAGGGTTTCCGAAAAACTGTTTTTT,CASTYRVSEKLFF
.,TRBJ2-1,TRBV7-2,.,TGTGCCAGCAGCTTAGTGGGCAGTAATGAGCAGTTCTTC,CASSLVGSNEQFF
TRBD1,TRBJ1-1,TRBV4-1,.,TGCGCCAGCAGCCAGGGGCCCGACAGGGGGCAAGGAGGCACTGAAGCTTTCTTT,CASSQGPDRGQGGTEAFF
TRBD1,TRBJ1-1,TRBV5-1,.,TGCGCCAGCAGCTATCGGACAGGGGTGAACACTGAAGCTTTCTTT,CASSYRTGVNTEAFF